The source of this T cell receptor (beta chain) is a study of T cell responses to AZD1222 COVID-19 vaccine. Whole-study results and caveats: Spike-wide coverage was observed for vaccine-associated CD4 TCRs, with dominant responses at 160-218 and 743-854. The study identified only six AZD1222 recipients as seropositive at baseline.

Points on this clone: Its antigen remains unknown.

The study pooled second doses at about 4 or about 12 weeks. V was pared by 0 bases and J by 0 bases, with 9 bases between. The V gene's germline CDR1 is LGHNT and CDR2 FRNRAP. The length of the CDR3 is 16 residues. Produced via immunoSEQ multiplex PCR; TCRdb's table is partial and in-frame only. The sample consists of 150,000 to 200,000 clones, roughly 94% of them appearing once. This chain connects TRBV12-5 to TRBJ2-1; unclear D gene. The TCR sequence derives from an adult who received the AZD1222 COVID-19 vaccine. The material sequenced was peripheral blood, taken 28 days after the second AZD1222 dose. The CDR3 loop reads CASGLVGGLSYNEQFF. Written as DNA, the CDR3 is TGTGCTAGTGGTTTGGTTGGTGGGCTCTCCTACAATGAGCAGTTCTTC.